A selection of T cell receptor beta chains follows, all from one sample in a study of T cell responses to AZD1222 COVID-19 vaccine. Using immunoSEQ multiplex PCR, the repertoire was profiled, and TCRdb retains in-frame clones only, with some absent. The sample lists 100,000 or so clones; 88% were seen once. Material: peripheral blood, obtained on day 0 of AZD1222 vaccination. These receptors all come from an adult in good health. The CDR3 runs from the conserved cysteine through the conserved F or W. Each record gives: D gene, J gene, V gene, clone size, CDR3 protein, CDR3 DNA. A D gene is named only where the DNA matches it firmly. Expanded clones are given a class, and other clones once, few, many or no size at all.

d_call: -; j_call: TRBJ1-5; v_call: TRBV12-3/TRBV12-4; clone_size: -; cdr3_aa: CASSTDSNQPQHF; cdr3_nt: TGTGCCAGCAGCACAGACAGCAATCAGCCCCAGCATTTT
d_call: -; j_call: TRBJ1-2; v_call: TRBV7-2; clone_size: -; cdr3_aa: CASSLELRPGEGGYTF; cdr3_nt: TGTGCCAGCAGCTTAGAGTTAAGGCCAGGAGAAGGCGGCTACACCTTC
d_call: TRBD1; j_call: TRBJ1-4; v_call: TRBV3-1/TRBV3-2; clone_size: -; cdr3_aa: CASSQDRQGAGEKLFF; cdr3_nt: TGTGCCAGCAGCCAAGATCGACAGGGGGCAGGTGAAAAACTGTTTTTT
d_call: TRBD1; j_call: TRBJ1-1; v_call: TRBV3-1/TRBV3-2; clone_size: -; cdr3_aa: CASSQFRDSVTEAFF; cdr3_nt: TGTGCCAGCAGCCAATTTCGGGACAGCGTGACTGAAGCTTTCTTT
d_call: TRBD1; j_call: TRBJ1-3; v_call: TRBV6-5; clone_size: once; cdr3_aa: CASSYGTGSGNTIYF; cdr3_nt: TGTGCCAGCAGTTACGGGACAGGCTCTGGAAACACCATATATTTT
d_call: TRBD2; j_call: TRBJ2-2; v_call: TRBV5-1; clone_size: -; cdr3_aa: CASSSTSGRDTGELFF; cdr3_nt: TGCGCCAGCAGCTCGACTAGCGGGAGGGACACCGGGGAGCTGTTTTTT
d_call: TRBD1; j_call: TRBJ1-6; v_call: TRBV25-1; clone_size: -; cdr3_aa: CASTQTGVSPLHF; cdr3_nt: TGTGCCAGCACTCAGACAGGGGTATCACCCCTCCACTTT
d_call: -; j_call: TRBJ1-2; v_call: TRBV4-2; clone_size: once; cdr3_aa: CASSRGEGVEDYGYTF; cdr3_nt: TGTGCCAGCAGCCGGGGAGAGGGGGTAGAGGACTATGGCTACACCTTC
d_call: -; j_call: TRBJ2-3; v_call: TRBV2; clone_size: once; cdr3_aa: CASSEMFTDTQYF; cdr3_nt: TGTGCCAGCAGTGAAATGTTCACAGATACGCAGTATTTT
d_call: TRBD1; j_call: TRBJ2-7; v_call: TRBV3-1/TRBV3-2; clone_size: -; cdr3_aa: CASSQDLWTGSEQYF; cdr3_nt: TGTGCCAGCAGCCAAGACTTGTGGACAGGGAGCGAGCAGTACTTC
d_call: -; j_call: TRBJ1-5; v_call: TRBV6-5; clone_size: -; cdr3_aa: CASSYSNTGLQPQHF; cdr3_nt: TGTGCCAGCAGTTACTCGAATACAGGGCTTCAGCCCCAGCATTTT
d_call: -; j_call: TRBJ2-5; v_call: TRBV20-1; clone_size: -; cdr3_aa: CSASLQGPETQYF; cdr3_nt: TGCAGTGCTAGTCTCCAGGGCCCAGAGACCCAGTACTTC
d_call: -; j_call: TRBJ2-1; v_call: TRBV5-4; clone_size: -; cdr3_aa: CASSLNTGEQFF; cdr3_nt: TGTGCCAGCAGCCTAAATACGGGTGAGCAGTTCTTC
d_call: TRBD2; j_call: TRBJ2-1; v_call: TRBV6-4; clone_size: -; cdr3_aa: CASSDPGTSGRARRREQFF; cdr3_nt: TGTGCCAGCAGTGACCCGGGGACTAGCGGGAGGGCGCGGAGGCGCGAGCAGTTCTTC
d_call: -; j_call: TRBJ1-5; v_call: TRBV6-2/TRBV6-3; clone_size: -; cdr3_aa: CASSYISSAYSNQPQHF; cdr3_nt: TGTGCCAGCAGTTACATATCTTCAGCCTATAGCAATCAGCCCCAGCATTTT
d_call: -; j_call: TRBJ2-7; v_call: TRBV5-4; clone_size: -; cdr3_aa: CASSLPGAKEQYF; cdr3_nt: TGTGCCAGCAGCTTGCCCGGGGCAAAGGAGCAGTACTTC
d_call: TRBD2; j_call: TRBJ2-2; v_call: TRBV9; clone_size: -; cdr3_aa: CASSVAVAGNAGELFF; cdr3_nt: TGTGCCAGCAGCGTAGCGGTAGCGGGGAATGCCGGGGAGCTGTTTTTT
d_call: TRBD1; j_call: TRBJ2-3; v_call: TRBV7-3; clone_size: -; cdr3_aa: CASSKQGTSTDTQYF; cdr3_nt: TGTGCCAGCAGCAAACAGGGGACGAGCACAGATACGCAGTATTTT
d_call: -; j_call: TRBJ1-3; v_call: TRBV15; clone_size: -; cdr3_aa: CATSRDWSGNTIYF; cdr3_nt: TGTGCCACCAGCAGAGATTGGTCTGGAAACACCATATATTTT
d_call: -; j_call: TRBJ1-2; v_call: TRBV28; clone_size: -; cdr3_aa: CASSQTRRALYGYTF; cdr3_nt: TGTGCCAGCAGCCAGACCCGTAGGGCCCTCTATGGCTACACCTTC
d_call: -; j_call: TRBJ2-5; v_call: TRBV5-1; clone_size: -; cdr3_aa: CASSSRVLLGETQYF; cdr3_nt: TGCGCCAGCAGCTCTCGGGTCCTATTAGGGGAGACCCAGTACTTC
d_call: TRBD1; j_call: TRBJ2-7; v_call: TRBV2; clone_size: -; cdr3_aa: CASTLLRDSTSYEQYF; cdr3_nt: TGTGCCAGCACCCTACTCCGGGACAGCACCTCCTACGAGCAGTACTTC